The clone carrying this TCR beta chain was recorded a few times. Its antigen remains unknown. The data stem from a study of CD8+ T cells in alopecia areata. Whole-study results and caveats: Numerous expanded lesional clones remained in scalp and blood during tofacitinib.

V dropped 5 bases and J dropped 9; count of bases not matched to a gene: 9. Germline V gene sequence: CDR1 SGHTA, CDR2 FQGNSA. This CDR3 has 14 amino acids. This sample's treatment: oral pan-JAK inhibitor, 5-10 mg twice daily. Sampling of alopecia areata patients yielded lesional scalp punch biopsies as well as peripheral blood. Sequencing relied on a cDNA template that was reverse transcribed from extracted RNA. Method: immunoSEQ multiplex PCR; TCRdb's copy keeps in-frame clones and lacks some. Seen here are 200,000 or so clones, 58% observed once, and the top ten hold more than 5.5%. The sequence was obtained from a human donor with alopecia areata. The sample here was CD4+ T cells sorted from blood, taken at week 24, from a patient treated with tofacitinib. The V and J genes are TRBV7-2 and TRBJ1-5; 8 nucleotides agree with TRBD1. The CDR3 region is CASSHDRGPRPQHF. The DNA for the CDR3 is TGTGCCAGCAGCCACGACAGGGGACCACGGCCCCAGCATTTT.